A selection of T cell receptor beta chains follows, all from one sample in a study of shared clonotypes between healthy human individuals. The protocol was immunoSEQ multiplex PCR, while the TCRdb copy is restricted to in-frame clones and leaves out a portion. This sample carries some 2,100,000 clones, just over 90% of them seen once, and the ten largest clones take under 2%. Sequencing was carried out using naive CD8+ T cells from PBMCs. Receptors originate from a man aged 18 to 29 in good health. Some clones in this sample may be carry-over from other donors' samples. Each CDR3 is given with its conserved first and last residue. D genes are given only for firm matches. Expanded clones are given a class, and other clones once, few, many or no size at all.

V gene	D gene	J gene	clone size	CDR3 protein	CDR3 DNA
TRBV5-6	TRBD1	TRBJ1-2	-	CASSWDRGSIYTF	TGTGCCAGCAGCTGGGACAGGGGGTCAATCTACACCTTC
TRBV30	-	TRBJ2-1	-	CALDPRGLNEQFF	TGTGCCTTAGACCCAAGAGGGCTCAATGAGCAGTTCTTC
TRBV9	TRBD2	TRBJ2-1	-	CASSELTSGRVEQFF	TGTGCCAGCAGCGAACTGACTAGCGGGAGAGTTGAGCAGTTCTTC
TRBV28	-	TRBJ2-3	-	CASSWTSQTDTQYF	TGTGCCAGCAGTTGGACTTCTCAGACAGATACGCAGTATTTT
TRBV5-1	-	TRBJ1-1	-	CASSAPSTEAFF	TGCGCCAGCAGCGCCCCGAGCACTGAAGCTTTCTTT
TRBV9	-	TRBJ2-5	-	CASSRGIQETQYF	TGTGCCAGCAGCCGGGGGATCCAAGAGACCCAGTACTTC
TRBV5-1	-	TRBJ1-1	-	CASSFLGEAFF	TGCGCCAGCAGCTTTTTGGGTGAAGCTTTCTTT
TRBV7-6	-	TRBJ1-2	-	CASSLAGPTYGYTF	TGTGCCAGCAGCTTAGCGGGGCCCACCTATGGCTACACCTTC
TRBV15	-	TRBJ2-5	-	CATREGGTQYF	TGTGCCACCAGGGAGGGAGGGACCCAGTACTTC
TRBV7-8	-	TRBJ1-1	-	CASSFAPGRVEAFF	TGTGCCAGCAGCTTCGCACCAGGGAGGGTTGAAGCTTTCTTT
TRBV4-1	TRBD1	TRBJ1-3	-	CASSQEGGSSGNTIYF	TGCGCCAGCAGCCAAGAAGGGGGCAGCTCTGGAAACACCATATATTTT
TRBV11-2	-	TRBJ2-7	-	CASSPYYVGDEQYF	TGTGCCAGCAGCCCCTACTATGTGGGGGACGAGCAGTACTTC
TRBV29-1	TRBD2	TRBJ2-5	once	CSVQGLASVWETQYF	TGCAGCGTCCAGGGACTAGCGAGTGTTTGGGAGACCCAGTACTTC
TRBV7-6	TRBD1	TRBJ1-5	-	CASSPGQGNQPQHF	TGTGCCAGCAGCCCAGGACAGGGCAATCAGCCCCAGCATTTT
TRBV27	-	TRBJ2-7	-	CASSFSGTYEQYF	TGTGCCAGCAGTTTTTCCGGGACCTACGAGCAGTACTTC
TRBV27	TRBD2	TRBJ2-1	-	CASSFGLAGGNEQFF	TGTGCCAGCAGTTTCGGACTAGCGGGAGGAAATGAGCAGTTCTTC
TRBV5-4	TRBD1	TRBJ2-7	-	CASSLAQGAFYEQYF	TGTGCCAGCAGCTTGGCTCAGGGGGCTTTTTACGAGCAGTACTTC
TRBV5-1	-	TRBJ1-4	once	CASSSVGATNEKLFF	TGCGCCAGCAGCTCTGTTGGAGCAACTAATGAAAAACTGTTTTTT
TRBV4-1	TRBD1	TRBJ1-1	-	CASSLGTGGDTEAFF	TGCGCCAGCAGCCTCGGGACAGGGGGGGACACTGAAGCTTTCTTT
TRBV19	TRBD1	TRBJ1-1	-	CASSLGQGAWTEAFF	TGTGCCAGTAGTCTTGGACAGGGGGCATGGACTGAAGCTTTCTTT
TRBV7-9	-	TRBJ2-1	-	CASSSLLENEQFF	TGTGCCAGCAGCTCCCTCCTAGAAAATGAGCAGTTCTTC
TRBV6-6	-	TRBJ1-5	-	CASGGGQPQHF	TGTGCCAGCGGGGGGGGACAGCCCCAGCATTTT
TRBV30	-	TRBJ1-2	-	CAWDRVGYGYTF	TGTGCCTGGGACCGCGTCGGCTATGGCTACACCTTC
TRBV27	-	TRBJ2-7	-	CASSLLSGAYEQYF	TGTGCCAGCAGTTTATTGAGCGGAGCCTACGAGCAGTACTTC
TRBV6-4	-	TRBJ1-5	-	CASSTGVYREKGQPQHF	TGTGCCAGCAGCACGGGAGTCTACAGGGAAAAGGGTCAGCCCCAGCATTTT
TRBV7-9	-	TRBJ2-3	-	CASSSPQSENTDTQYF	TGTGCCAGCAGCTCCCCTCAAAGTGAAAACACAGATACGCAGTATTTT
TRBV30	-	TRBJ2-5	-	CAWSWETETQYF	TGTGCCTGGAGTTGGGAGACAGAGACCCAGTACTTC
TRBV7-3	TRBD1	TRBJ2-1	-	CASSPVGQGRNEQFF	TGTGCCAGCAGCCCAGTGGGACAGGGAAGGAATGAGCAGTTCTTC
TRBV2	-	TRBJ1-1	few	CASTTKAEENTEAFF	TGTGCCAGCACTACCAAGGCGGAGGAGAACACTGAAGCTTTCTTT